Each of the 7 T cell receptor beta chains below was sequenced from the same sample in a study of beta chain features in type 1 diabetes. Since all of the isolated RNA was reverse transcribed, expressed TCRB transcripts were what got sequenced. The table came from immunoSEQ multiplex PCR; TCRdb's copy has only in-frame clones and leaves some out. In the table there are under 300,000 clones, 11% to 15% of which are singletons. What these receptors recognize is not known. Findings of the study overall: Researchers report that Type 1 diabetes patients had moderately but significantly shorter TCRB CDR3s across all four CD4+ subsets.

Sequenced material: naive CD4+ T cells from blood. The receptors were sampled from a man under 40 with type 1 diabetes.

Only a few counts were recorded for this clone. The V call is TRBV10-3, the J call TRBJ1-6, with TRBD1 matching over 10 bases. The germline V gene encodes CDR1 ENHRY and CDR2 SYGVKD. The CDR3 spans 14 residues. V lost 6 bases and J lost 7; bases outside the gene matches: 3. The CDR3 protein is CAIRRDRGNSPLHF. CDR3 DNA sequence: TGTGCCATCAGAAGGGACAGGGGCAATTCACCCCTCCACTTT.

This clone was counted only a few times. The chain is built from TRBV6-5 and TRBJ2-1; a weak D match, TRBD1 (5 bases). The V gene's germline CDR1 is MNHEY and CDR2 SVGAGI. V was cut by 5 bases and J by 6 bases, with 14 bases left in between. The CDR3 runs 14 residues. Written as DNA, the CDR3 is TGTGCCAGCAGTCGGACAAGACGATTCAATGAGCAGTTCTTC. Translated, it gives CASSRTRRFNEQFF.

The chain links TRBV5-1 to TRBJ1-1, with D hard to call. The germline V gene has CDR1 SGHRS and CDR2 YFSETQ. The CDR3 runs to 16 residues. V gave up 0 bases and J gave up 3 bases, with 15 bases separating them. CDR3: CASSLALGGGDTEAFF. Written as DNA, the CDR3 is TGCGCCAGCAGCTTGGCCTTGGGAGGTGGGGACACTGAAGCTTTCTTT.

This chain joins TRBV5-1 and TRBJ2-1; TRBD2 matches at 11 bases. This CDR3 is 14 amino acids long. Trimming removed 3 bases from V and 7 bases from J; junction bases left unmatched: 3. Germline loops: CDR1 SGHRS, CDR2 YFSETQ. The CDR3 DNA reads as TGCGCCAGCAGCTACGGGACTAGCGGAAATGAGCAGTTCTTC. This codes for CASSYGTSGNEQFF.

This clone was observed a handful of times. V and J are TRBV2 and TRBJ2-1, with 9 nucleotides matching TRBD1. The V and J ends lost 7 bases and 5 bases, in that order; junction bases with no gene match: 9. There are 15 residues in the CDR3. Germline loops: CDR1 SNHLY, CDR2 FYNNEI. The CDR3 region has the DNA TGTGCCAGCAATCTACTGGGACAGGGAAACAATGAGCAGTTCTTC. Its protein product is CASNLLGQGNNEQFF.

A few counts support this clone. The rearrangement links TRBV19 to TRBJ2-7; weak D call: TRBD1 (6 bases). The CDR3 sequence is 15 residues long. Trimming removed 3 bases from V and 0 bases from J, with 12 bases in between. The germline CDR1 and CDR2 sequences are LNHDA and SQIVND (reference sequence). For the CDR3, the DNA is TGTGCCAGTAGTATGGGCGGACAGAGCTCCTACGAGCAGTACTTC. Protein sequence: CASSMGGQSSYEQYF.

In its sample, this clone was seen a few times. The J gene is TRBJ1-1, the V gene TRBV25-1, with TRBD1 identical over 7 bases. This CDR3 has 13 amino acids. V gave up 5 bases and J gave up 5 bases; unmatched junction bases: 5. Germline V gives CDR1 MGHDK, CDR2 SYGVNS. The CDR3 protein is CASSRQGPTEAFF. The CDR3 region has the DNA TGTGCCAGCAGTCGACAGGGTCCGACTGAAGCTTTCTTT.